One TCR beta chain is described in this entry. The data were obtained in a study of blood T cell repertoires in COVID-19. Per germline, CDR1 SGDLS and CDR2 YYNGEE. The CDR3 covers 15 residues. V gave up 3 bases and J gave up 9 bases; unmatched junction bases: 9. Sequencing used immunoSEQ multiplex PCR; TCRdb keeps in-frame clones, though not all of them. The table lists tens of thousands of clones, around 83% of them singletons, with over 15% in the top ten. This receptor was identified in a woman aged 55-69 years with acute or convalescent COVID-19. Sequencing was performed on peripheral blood. This chain connects TRBV9 to TRBJ2-1; TRBD2 aligns across 10 bases. The CDR3 reads CASSGGAGGNSEQFF. CDR3 DNA sequence: TGTGCCAGCAGCGGGGGAGCGGGAGGGAACAGTGAGCAGTTCTTC.